This TCR beta chain comes out of a study of CD8+ T cells in alopecia areata. Overall study findings and caveats: Relative to normal scalp, lesional scalp, especially alopecia totalis/universalis, showed higher clonality.

Sequencing templates came from extracted RNA that was reverse transcribed into cDNA. The protocol was immunoSEQ multiplex PCR, while the TCRdb copy is restricted to in-frame clones and leaves out a portion. The sample records about 140,000 clones, about 88% being singletons. Treatment given: oral pan-JAK inhibitor, 5-10 mg twice daily. Germline V gene lookup returns CDR1 MNHNS and CDR2 SASEGT. The CDR3 contains 13 residues. V gave up 3 bases and J gave up 1 base, with 6 bases separating them. Comment on this clone: Its antigen is still unknown.

Material: CD8+ T cells sorted from blood, obtained at week 4, from a patient treated with tofacitinib. The sequence was obtained from a human donor with alopecia areata. The chain links TRBV6-1 to TRBJ1-1; D gene uncertain. Here the CDR3 DNA reads TGTGCCAGCAGTGACAGGAAGAACACTGAAGCTTTCTTT. It encodes CASSDRKNTEAFF.